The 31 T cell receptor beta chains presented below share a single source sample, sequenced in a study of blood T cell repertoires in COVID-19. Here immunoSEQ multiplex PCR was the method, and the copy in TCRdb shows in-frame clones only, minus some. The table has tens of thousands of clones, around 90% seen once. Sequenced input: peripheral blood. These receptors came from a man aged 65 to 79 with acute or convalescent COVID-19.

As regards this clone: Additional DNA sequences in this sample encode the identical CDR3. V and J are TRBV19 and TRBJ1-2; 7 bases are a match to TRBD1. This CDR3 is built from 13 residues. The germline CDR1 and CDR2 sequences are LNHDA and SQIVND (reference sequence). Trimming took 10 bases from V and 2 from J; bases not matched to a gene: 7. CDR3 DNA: TGTGCCACCTTTCGGGGACAGAACTATGGCTACACCTTC. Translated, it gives CATFRGQNYGYTF.

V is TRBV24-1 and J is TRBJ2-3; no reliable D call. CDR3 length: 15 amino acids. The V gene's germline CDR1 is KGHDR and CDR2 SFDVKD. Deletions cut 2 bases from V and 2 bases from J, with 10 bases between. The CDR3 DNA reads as TGTGCCACCAGTGATTCTGGCAGTCCCACAGATACGCAGTATTTT. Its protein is CATSDSGSPTDTQYF.

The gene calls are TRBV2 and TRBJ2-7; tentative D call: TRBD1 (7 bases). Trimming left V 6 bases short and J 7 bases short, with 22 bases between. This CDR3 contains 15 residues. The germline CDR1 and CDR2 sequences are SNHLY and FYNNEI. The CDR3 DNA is TGTGCCAGCAGCGACGGGGCAGGGGGACTTGGGGAGCAGTACTTC. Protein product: CASSDGAGGLGEQYF.

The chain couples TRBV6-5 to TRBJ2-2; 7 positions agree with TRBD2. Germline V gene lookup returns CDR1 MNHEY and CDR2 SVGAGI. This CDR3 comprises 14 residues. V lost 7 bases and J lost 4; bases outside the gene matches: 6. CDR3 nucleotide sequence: TGTGCCAGCAATGGCGGGAGTATCACCGGGGAGCTGTTTTTT. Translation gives CASNGGSITGELFF.

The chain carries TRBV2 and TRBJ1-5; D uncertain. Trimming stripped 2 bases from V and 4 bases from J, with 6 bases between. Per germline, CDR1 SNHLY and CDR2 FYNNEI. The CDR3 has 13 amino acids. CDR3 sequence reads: CASSENFNQPQHF. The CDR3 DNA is TGTGCCAGCAGTGAAAACTTTAATCAGCCCCAGCATTTT.

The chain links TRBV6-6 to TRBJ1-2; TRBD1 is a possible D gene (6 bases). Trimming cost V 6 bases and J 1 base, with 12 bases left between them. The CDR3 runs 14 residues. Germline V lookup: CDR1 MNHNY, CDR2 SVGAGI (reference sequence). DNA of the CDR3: TGTGCCAGCAGCGACGGACAGTTTAACTATGGCTACACCTTC. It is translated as CASSDGQFNYGYTF.

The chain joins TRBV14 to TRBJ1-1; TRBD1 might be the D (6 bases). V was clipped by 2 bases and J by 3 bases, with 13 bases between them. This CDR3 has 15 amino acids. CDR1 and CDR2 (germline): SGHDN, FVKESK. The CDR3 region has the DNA TGTGCCAGCAGCCAATGGTTGGCAGGGGACACTGAAGCTTTCTTT. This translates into CASSQWLAGDTEAFF.

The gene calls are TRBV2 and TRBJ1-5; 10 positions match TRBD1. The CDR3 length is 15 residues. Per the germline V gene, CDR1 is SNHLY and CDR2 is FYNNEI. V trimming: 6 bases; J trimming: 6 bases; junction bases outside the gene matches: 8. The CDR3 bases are TGTGCCAGCAGGGGGGACAGGGGTCAGAGTCAGCCCCAGCATTTT. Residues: CASRGDRGQSQPQHF.

The CDR3 here is CASSMLAGGFHNEQFF. The CDR3 coding sequence is TGTGCCAGTAGTATGCTAGCGGGAGGATTTCACAATGAGCAGTTCTTC. This chain uses TRBV19 with TRBJ2-1, with TRBD2 matching over 11 bases. V shed 3 bases and J 5 bases; nucleotides not matched to a gene: 6. CDR1 is LNHDA and CDR2 is SQIVND in the germline V gene (reference sequence). The CDR3 length is 16 residues.

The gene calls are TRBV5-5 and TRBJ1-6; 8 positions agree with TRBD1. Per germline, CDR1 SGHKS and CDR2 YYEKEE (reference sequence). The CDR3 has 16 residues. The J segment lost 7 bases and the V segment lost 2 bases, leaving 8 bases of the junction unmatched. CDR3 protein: CASSLGPDRDNSPLHF. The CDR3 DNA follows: TGTGCCAGCAGCTTAGGTCCGGACAGGGACAATTCACCCCTCCACTTT. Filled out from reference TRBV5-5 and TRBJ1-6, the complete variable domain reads DAGVTQSPTHLIKTRGQQVTLRCSPISGHKSVSWYQQVLGQGPQFIFQYYEKEERGRGNFPDRFSARQFPNYSSELNVNALLLGDSALYLCASSLGPDRDNSPLHFGNGTRLTVT.

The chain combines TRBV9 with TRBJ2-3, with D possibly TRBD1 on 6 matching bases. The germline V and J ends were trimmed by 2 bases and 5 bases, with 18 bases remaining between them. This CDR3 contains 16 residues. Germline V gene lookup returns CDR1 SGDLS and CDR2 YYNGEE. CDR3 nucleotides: TGTGCCAGCAGCGTTGAACAGGGCCCGGTGGGAGATACGCAGTATTTT. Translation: CASSVEQGPVGDTQYF.

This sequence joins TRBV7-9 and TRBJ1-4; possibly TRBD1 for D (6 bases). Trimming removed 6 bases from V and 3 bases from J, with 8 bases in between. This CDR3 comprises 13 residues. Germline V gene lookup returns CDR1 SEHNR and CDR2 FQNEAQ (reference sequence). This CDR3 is CASRGAPNEKLFF. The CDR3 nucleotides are TGTGCCAGCAGGGGGGCCCCTAATGAAAAACTGTTTTTT. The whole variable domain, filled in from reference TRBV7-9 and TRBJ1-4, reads DTGVSQNPRHKITKRGQNVTFRCDPISEHNRLYWYRQTLGQGPEFLTYFQNEAQLEKSRLLSDRFSAERPKGSFSTLEIQRTEQGDSAMYLCASRGAPNEKLFFGSGTQLSVL.

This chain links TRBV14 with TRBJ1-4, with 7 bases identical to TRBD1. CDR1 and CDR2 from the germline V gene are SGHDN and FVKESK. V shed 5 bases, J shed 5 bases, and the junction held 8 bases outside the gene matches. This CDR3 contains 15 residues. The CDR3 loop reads CASSTPGQINEKLFF. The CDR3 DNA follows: TGTGCCAGCAGCACCCCGGGACAGATAAATGAAAAACTGTTTTTT.

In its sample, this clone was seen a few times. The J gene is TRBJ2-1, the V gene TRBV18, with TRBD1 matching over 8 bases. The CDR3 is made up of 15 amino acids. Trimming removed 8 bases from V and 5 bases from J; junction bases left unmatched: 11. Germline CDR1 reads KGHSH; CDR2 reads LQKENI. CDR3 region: CASRSQGAVNNEQFF. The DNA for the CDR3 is TGTGCCAGCCGTAGCCAGGGGGCCGTAAACAATGAGCAGTTCTTC.

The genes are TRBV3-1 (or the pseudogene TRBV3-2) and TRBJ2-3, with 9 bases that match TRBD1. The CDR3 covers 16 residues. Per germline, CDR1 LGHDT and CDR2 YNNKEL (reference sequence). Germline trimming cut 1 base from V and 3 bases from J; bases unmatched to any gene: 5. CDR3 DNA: TGTGCCAGCAGCCAAGGCGACAGGGGGTTAACAGATACGCAGTATTTT. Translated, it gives CASSQGDRGLTDTQYF.

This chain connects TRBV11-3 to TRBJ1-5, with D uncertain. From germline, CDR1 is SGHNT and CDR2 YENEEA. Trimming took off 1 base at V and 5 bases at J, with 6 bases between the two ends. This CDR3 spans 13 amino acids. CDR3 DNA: TGTGCCAGCAGCTTAGTCAAGCATCAGCCCCAGCATTTT. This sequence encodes CASSLVKHQPQHF.

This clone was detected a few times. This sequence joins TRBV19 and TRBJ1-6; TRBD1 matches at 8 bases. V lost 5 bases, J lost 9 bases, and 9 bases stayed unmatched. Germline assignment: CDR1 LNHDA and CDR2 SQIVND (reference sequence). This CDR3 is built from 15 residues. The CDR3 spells CASSRPGQVRSPLHF. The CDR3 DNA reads TGTGCCAGTAGTCGACCGGGACAGGTCCGTTCACCCCTCCACTTT.

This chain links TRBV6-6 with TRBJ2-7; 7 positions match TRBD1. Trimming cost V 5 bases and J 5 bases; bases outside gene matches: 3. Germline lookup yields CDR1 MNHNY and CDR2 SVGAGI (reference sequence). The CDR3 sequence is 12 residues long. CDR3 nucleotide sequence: TGTGCCAGCAGTCTTACAGGGGACGAGCAGTACTTC. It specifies CASSLTGDEQYF.

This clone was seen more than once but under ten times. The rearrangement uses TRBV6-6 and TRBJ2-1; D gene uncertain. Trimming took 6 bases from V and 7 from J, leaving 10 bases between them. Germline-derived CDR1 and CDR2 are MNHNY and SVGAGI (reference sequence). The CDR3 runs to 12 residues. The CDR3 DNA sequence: TGTGCCAGCAGCCCCACTTTTAATGAGCAGTTCTTC. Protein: CASSPTFNEQFF.

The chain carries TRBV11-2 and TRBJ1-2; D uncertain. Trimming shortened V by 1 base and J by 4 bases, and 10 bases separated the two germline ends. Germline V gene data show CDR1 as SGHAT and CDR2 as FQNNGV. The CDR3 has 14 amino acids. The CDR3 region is CASSLGPRSYGYTF. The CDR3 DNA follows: TGTGCCAGCAGCTTAGGTCCCAGATCCTATGGCTACACCTTC.

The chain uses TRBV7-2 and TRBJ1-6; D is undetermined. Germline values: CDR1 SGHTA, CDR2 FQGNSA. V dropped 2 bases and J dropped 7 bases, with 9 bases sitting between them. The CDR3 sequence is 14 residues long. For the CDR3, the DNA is TGTGCCAGCAGCTTAATGGGCGGGAATTCACCCCTCCACTTT. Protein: CASSLMGGNSPLHF.

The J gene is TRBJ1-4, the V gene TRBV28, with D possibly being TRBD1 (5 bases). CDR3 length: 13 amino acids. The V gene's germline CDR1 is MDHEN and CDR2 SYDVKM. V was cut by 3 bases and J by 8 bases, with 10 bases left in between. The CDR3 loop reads CASSFSGGEKLFF. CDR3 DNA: TGTGCCAGCAGTTTCTCGGGGGGGGAAAAACTGTTTTTT.

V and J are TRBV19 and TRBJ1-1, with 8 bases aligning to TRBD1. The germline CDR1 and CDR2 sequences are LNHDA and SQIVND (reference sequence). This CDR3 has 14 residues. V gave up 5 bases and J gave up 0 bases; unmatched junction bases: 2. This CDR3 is CASSSGGVNTEAFF. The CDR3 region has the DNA TGTGCCAGTAGTTCAGGGGGCGTGAACACTGAAGCTTTCTTT.

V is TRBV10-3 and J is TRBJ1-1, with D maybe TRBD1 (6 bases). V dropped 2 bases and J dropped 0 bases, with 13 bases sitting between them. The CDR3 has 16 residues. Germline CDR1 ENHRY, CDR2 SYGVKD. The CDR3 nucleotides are TGTGCCATCAGTGAGCCCGGGACATATATGAACACTGAAGCTTTCTTT. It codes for CAISEPGTYMNTEAFF.

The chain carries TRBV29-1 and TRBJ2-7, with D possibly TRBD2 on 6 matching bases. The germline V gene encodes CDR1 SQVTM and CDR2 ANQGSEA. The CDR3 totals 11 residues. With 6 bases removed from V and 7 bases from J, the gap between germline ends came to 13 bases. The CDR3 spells CSVGGGREQYF. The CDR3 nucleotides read TGCAGCGTCGGGGGTGGGAGGGAGCAGTACTTC.

CDR3 DNA: TGCAGCTCCAGAAACTCAGCGGGGGGCTTCTCCTACAATGAGCAGTTCTTC. It specifies CSSRNSAGGFSYNEQFF. This chain uses TRBV29-1 with TRBJ2-1, with 9 bases aligning to TRBD2. J gave up 0 bases and V 8 bases, and 14 bases lay outside the gene matches. Germline CDR1 SQVTM, CDR2 ANQGSEA. The CDR3 runs 17 residues.

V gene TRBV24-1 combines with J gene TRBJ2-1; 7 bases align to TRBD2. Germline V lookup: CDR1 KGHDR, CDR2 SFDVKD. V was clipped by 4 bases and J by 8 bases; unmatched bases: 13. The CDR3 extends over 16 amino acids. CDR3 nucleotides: TGTGCCACCAGTGAAGGGTCTGCGGGGGTGTTGTATGAGCAGTTCTTC. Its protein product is CATSEGSAGVLYEQFF.

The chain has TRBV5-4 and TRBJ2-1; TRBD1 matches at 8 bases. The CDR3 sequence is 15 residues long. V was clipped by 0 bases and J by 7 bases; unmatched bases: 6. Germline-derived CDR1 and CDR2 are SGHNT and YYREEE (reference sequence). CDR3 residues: CASSLETGVWNEQFF. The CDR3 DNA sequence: TGTGCCAGCAGCTTGGAGACAGGGGTGTGGAATGAGCAGTTCTTC.

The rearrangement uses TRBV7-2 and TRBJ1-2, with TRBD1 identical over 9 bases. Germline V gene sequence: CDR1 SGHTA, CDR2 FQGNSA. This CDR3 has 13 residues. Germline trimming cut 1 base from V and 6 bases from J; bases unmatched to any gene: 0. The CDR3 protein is CASSLGTGDGYTF. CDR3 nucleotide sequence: TGTGCCAGCAGCTTAGGGACAGGGGATGGCTACACCTTC.

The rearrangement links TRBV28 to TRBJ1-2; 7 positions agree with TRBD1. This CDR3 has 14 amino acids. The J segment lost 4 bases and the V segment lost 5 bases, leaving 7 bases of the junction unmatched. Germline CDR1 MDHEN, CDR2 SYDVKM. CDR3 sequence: CASSRQGLSYGYTF. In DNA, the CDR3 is TGTGCCAGCAGTCGACAGGGTCTATCCTATGGCTACACCTTC.

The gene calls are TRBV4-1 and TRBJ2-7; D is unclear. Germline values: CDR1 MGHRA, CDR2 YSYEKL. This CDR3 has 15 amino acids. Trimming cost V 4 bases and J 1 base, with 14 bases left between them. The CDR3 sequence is CASSLSHDYSYEQYF. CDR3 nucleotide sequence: TGCGCCAGCAGCCTTAGCCACGATTATTCCTACGAGCAGTACTTC.